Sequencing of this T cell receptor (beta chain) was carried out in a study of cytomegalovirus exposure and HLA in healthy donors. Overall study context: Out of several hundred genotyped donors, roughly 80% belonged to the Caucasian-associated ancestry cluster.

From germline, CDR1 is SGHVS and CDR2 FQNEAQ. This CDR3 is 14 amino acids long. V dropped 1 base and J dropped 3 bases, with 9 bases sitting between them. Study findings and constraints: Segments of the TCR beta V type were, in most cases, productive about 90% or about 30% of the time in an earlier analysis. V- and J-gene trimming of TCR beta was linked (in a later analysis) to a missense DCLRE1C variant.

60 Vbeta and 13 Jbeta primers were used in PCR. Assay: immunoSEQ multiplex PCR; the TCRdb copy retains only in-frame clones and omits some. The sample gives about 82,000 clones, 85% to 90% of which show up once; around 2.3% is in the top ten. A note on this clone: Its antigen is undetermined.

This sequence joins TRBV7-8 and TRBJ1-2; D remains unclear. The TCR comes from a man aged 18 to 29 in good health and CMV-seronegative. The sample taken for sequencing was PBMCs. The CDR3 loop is CASSLGHRDYGYTF. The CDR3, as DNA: TGTGCCAGCAGCTTAGGCCACCGGGACTATGGCTACACCTTC.